A selection of T cell receptor beta chains follows, all from one sample in a study of cytomegalovirus exposure and HLA in healthy donors. Sequencing used immunoSEQ multiplex PCR; TCRdb keeps in-frame clones, though not all of them. This table has 90,000 to 100,000 clones, around 10% appearing once. The source material was PBMCs. The source of these receptors is a man aged 50-60 years in good health and CMV-seropositive. Both conserved end residues are part of each CDR3. The D gene is left open where the match is weak. Clone size is stated in some rows and not others, as once, few, many or a class when expanded.

j_call v_call d_call clone_size cdr3_nt cdr3_aa
TRBJ1-4 TRBV6-6 NA few TGTGCCAGCAGTTCCGGACAGTCTAATGAAAAACTGTTTTTT CASSSGQSNEKLFF
TRBJ2-3 TRBV5-1 NA NA TGCGCCAGCAGCTTGGGGGACTCAGATACGCAGTATTTT CASSLGDSDTQYF
TRBJ1-1 TRBV28 NA few TGTGCCAGCAGCTTTACCGGGTTCATGATGAACACTGAAGCTTTCTTT CASSFTGFMMNTEAFF
TRBJ1-6 TRBV5-1 NA NA TGCGCCAGCAGCCTAGATACCTATAATTCACCCCTCCACTTT CASSLDTYNSPLHF
TRBJ2-2 TRBV7-3 TRBD2 NA TGTGCCAGCAGCCCCTCTAGCGGGACCGGGGAGCTGTTTTTT CASSPSSGTGELFF
TRBJ1-5 TRBV28 NA few TGTGCCAGCGTCAATCAAAGAGGCCGAAATCAGCCCCAGCATTTT CASVNQRGRNQPQHF
TRBJ2-1 TRBV5-4 NA NA TGTGCCAGCGAGTCGGAGTACAATGAGCAGTTCTTC CASESEYNEQFF
TRBJ1-6 TRBV10-3 TRBD1 few TGTGCCATCAGTGATGGACCGGGACAGGGAATTGTACCCCTCCACTTT CAISDGPGQGIVPLHF
TRBJ1-2 TRBV9 NA few TGTGCCAGCAGCGTAGGACAGAATAACTATGGCTACACCTTC CASSVGQNNYGYTF
TRBJ1-1 TRBV4-2 NA NA TGTGCCAGCAGCCGTAACTTGGGAGCGGACACTGAAGCTTTCTTT CASSRNLGADTEAFF
TRBJ2-5 TRBV5-1 NA NA TGCGCCAGCAGCTTGAACGCCCAATTGGAGAGAGAGACCCAGTACTTC CASSLNAQLERETQYF
TRBJ1-1 TRBV5-6 NA few TGTGCCAGCAGCTTGGGGTGGCCAGGGTCGCCTGAAGCTTTCTTT CASSLGWPGSPEAFF
TRBJ2-7 TRBV7-9 TRBD2 NA TGTGCCAGCAGCCCGAGACTAGCGGGAGGGTACGAGCAGTACTTC CASSPRLAGGYEQYF
TRBJ1-5 TRBV7-2 TRBD1 NA TGTGCCAGCAGCTTAAAGGGGGCTTGGGGCAATCAGCCCCAGCATTTT CASSLKGAWGNQPQHF
TRBJ2-7 TRBV28 TRBD2 few TGTGCCAGCAGCTCCACAGGACTAGCGGCCAACTACGAGCAGTACTTC CASSSTGLAANYEQYF
TRBJ2-5 TRBV4-1 NA few TGCGCCAGCCAAGACTTACTCCAAGAGACCCAGTACTTC CASQDLLQETQYF
TRBJ2-1 TRBV5-4 NA NA TGTGCCAGCAGCTTGCCATTGTACGGGGGAGATGAGCAGTTCTTC CASSLPLYGGDEQFF
TRBJ2-3 TRBV9 NA few TGTGCCAGCAGCCCCCGGGGTAGCACAGATACGCAGTATTTT CASSPRGSTDTQYF
TRBJ2-1 TRBV9 NA NA TGTGCCAGCAGCCGGGGGGCAAGGTCCTACAATGAGCAGTTCTTC CASSRGARSYNEQFF
TRBJ1-3 TRBV27 NA few TGTGCCAGCAGTCCACAGGGCTCTGGAAACACCATATATTTT CASSPQGSGNTIYF
TRBJ2-5 TRBV5-1 NA NA TGCGCCAGCAGCTTGGGGGACATATTGGGGGCCCAGTACTTC CASSLGDILGAQYF
TRBJ1-1 TRBV6-1 NA few TGTGCCAGCAGTGAAGGGAATAAGAACGCGGGGACTGAAGCTTTCTTT CASSEGNKNAGTEAFF
TRBJ2-2 TRBV5-1 TRBD1 few TGCGCCAGCAGCTCCCGACAGGGGCCCACCGGGGAGCTGTTTTTT CASSSRQGPTGELFF
TRBJ1-2 TRBV7-3 NA NA TGTGCCAGCAGCTTATCTGGGGGGGGGCTCACTGGCTACACCTTC CASSLSGGGLTGYTF
TRBJ2-3 TRBV2 TRBD2 few TGTGCCAGCAGAGCTTTGGCTAGCGGGAGCCGAGAGGGATATACGCAGTATTTT CASRALASGSREGYTQYF